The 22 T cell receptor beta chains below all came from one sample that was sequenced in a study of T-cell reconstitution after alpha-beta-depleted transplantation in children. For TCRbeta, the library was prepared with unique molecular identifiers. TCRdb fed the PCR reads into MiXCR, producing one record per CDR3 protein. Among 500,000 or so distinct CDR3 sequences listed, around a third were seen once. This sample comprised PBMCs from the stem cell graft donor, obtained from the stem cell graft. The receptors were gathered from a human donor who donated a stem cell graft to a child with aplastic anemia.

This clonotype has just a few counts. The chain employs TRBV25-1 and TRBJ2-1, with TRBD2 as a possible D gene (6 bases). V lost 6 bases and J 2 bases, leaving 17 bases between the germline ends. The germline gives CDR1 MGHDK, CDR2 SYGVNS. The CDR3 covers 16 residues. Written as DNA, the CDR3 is TGTGCCAGCAGCCCGTGGGACGGGGGAACCTACAATGAGCAGTTCTTC. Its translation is CASSPWDGGTYNEQFF.

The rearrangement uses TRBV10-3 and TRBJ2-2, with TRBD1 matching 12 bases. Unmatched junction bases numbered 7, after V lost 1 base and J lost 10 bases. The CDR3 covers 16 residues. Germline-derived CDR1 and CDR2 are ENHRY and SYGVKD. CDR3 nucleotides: TGTGCCATCAGTGAGTTGGGACAGGGGGCTAGCGAGGAGCTGTTTTTT. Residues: CAISELGQGASEELFF.

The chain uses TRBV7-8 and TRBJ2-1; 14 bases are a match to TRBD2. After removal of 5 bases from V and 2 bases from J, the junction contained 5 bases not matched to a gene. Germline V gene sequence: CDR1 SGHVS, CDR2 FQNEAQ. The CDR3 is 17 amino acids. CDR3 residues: CASSMPTSGRAYNEQFF. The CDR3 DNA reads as TGTGCCAGCAGCATGCCGACTAGCGGGAGGGCCTACAATGAGCAGTTCTTC.

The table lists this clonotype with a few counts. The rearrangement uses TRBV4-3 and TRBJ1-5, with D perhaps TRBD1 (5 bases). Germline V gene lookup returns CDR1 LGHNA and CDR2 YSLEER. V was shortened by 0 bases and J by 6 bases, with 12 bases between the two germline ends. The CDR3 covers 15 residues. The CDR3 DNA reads TGCGCCAGCAGCCAAGATGGGGGGGGTGGTCAGCCCCAGCATTTT. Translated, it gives CASSQDGGGGQPQHF.

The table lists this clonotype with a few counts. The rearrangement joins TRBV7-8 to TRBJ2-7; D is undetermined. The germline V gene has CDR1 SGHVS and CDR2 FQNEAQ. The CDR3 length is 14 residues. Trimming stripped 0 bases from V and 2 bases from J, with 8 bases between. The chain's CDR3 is CASSLARETYEQYV. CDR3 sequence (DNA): TGTGCCAGCAGCTTAGCGAGAGAGACCTACGAGCAGTACGTC.

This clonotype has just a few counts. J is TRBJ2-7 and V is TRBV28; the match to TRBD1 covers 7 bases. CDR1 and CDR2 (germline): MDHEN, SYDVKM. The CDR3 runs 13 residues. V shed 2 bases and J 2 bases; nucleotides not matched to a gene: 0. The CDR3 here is CASSLGTAYEQYV. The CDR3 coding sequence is TGTGCCAGCAGTTTAGGGACAGCCTACGAGCAGTACGTC.

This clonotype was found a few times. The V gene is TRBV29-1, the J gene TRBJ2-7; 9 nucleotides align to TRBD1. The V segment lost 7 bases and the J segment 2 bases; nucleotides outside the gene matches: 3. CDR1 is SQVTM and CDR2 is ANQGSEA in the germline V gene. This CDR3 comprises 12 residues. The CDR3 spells CSARDRAYEQYF. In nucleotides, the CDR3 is TGCAGCGCGCGGGACAGGGCCTACGAGCAGTACTTC.

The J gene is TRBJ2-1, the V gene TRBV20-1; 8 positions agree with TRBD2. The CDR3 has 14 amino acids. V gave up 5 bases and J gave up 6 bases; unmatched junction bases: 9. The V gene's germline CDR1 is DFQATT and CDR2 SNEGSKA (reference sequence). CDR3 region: CSAGSGSFVNEQFF. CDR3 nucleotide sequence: TGCAGTGCTGGAAGCGGGAGCTTCGTCAATGAGCAGTTCTTC.

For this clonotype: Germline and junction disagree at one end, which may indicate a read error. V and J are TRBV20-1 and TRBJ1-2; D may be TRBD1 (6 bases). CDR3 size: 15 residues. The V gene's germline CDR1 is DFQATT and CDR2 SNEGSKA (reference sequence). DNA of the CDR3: TGCAGTGCTCGAGACCGGGGGAGGGCAGGGGATGGCTACACCTTC. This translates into CSARDRGRAGDGYTF.

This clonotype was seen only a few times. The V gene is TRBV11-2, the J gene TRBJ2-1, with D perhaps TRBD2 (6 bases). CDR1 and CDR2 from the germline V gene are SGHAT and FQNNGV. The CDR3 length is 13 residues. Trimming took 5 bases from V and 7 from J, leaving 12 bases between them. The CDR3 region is CASSPGEWNEQFF. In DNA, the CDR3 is TGTGCCAGCAGCCCGGGGGAGTGGAATGAGCAGTTCTTC. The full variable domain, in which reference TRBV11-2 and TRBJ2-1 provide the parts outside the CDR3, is EAGVAQSPRYKIIEKRQSVAFWCNPISGHATLYWYQQILGQGPKLLIQFQNNGVVDDSQLPKDRFSAERLKGVDSTLKIQPAKLEDSAVYLCASSPGEWNEQFFGPGTRLTVL.

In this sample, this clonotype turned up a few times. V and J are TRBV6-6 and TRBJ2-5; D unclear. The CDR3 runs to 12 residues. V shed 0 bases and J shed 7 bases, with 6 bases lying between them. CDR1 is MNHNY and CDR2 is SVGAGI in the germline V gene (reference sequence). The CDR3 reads CASSYSRPTQYF. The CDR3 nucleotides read TGTGCCAGCAGTTACTCGCGGCCGACCCAGTACTTC.

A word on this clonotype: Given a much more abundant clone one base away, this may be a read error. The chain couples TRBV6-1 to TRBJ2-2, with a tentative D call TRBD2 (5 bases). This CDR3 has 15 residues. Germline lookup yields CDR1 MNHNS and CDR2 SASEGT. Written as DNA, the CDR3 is TGTGCCAGTGTCCCCGGCCAAACGAACACCGGGGAGCCGTTTTTT. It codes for CASVPGQTNTGEPFF.

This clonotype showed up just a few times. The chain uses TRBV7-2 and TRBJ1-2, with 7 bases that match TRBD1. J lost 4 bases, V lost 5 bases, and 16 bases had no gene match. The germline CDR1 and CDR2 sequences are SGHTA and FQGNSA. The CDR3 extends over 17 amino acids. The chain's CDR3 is CASSRGDRLDRSYGYTF. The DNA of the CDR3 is TGTGCCAGCAGCCGCGGGGACAGACTCGACCGCAGCTATGGCTACACCTTC.

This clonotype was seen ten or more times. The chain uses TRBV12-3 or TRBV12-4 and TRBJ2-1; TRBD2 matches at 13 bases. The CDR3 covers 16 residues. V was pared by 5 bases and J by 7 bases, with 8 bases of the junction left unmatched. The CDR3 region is CASSLGLAGVLNEQFF. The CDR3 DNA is TGTGCCAGCAGTCTAGGACTAGCGGGAGTGTTGAATGAGCAGTTCTTC.

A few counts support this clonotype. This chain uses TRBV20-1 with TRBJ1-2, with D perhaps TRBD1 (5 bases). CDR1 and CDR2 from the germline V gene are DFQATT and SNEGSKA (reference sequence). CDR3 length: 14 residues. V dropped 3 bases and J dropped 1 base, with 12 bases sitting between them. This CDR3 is CSASETGLNYGYTF. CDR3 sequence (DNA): TGCAGTGCTAGTGAAACGGGACTTAACTATGGCTACACCTTC.

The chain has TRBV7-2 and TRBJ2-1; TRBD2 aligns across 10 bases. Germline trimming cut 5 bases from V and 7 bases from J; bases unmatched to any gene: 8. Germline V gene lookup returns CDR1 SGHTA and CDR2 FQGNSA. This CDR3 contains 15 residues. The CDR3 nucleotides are TGTGCCAGCAGCACCCGGACTAGCGGATATAATGAGCAGTTCTTC. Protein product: CASSTRTSGYNEQFF.

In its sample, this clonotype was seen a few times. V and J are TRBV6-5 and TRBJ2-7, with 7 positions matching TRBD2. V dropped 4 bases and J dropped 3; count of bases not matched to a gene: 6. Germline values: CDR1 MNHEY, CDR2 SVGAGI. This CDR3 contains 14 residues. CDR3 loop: CASSSPGGLYEQYF. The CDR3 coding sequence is TGTGCCAGCAGTTCCCCGGGGGGACTCTACGAGCAGTACTTC.

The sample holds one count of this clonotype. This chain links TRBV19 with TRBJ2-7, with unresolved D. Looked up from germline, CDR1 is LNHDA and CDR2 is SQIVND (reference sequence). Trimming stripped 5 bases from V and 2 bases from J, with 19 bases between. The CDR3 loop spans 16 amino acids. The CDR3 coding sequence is TGTGCCAGTAGTCTCCATGGTGCAGGTGGAGCCTACGAGCAGTACTTC. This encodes CASSLHGAGGAYEQYF.

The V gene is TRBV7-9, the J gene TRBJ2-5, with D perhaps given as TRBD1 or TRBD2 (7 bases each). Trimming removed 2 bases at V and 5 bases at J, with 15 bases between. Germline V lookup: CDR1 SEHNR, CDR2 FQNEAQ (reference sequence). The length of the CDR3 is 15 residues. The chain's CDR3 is CASSLRGGQMETQYF. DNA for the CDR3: TGTGCCAGCAGCTTAAGGGGGGGACAGATGGAGACCCAGTACTTC.

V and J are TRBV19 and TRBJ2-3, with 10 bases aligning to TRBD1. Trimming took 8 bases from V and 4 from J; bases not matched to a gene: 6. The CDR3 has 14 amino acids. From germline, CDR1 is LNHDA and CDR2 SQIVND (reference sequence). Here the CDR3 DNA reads TGTGCCAGTTCGGACAGGGGGTTAGCAGATACGCAGTATTTT. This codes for CASSDRGLADTQYF.

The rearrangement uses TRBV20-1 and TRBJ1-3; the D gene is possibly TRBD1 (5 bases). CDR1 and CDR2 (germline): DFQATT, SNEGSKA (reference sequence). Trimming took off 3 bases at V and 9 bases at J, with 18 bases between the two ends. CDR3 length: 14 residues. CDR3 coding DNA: TGCAGTGCTAGCGACAGACGAGGGTCCGGCACCATATATTTT. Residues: CSASDRRGSGTIYF.

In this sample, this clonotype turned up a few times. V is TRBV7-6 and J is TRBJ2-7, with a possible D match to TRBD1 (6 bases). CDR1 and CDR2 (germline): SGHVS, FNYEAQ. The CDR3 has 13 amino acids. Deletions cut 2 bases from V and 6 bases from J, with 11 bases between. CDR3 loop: CASSLHNRVEQYF. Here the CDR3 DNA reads TGTGCCAGCAGCTTACACAACAGGGTCGAGCAGTACTTC.